This T cell receptor beta chain was identified in a study of CD8+ T cells in alopecia areata. The sample holds one count of this clone. Investigators isolated RNA and reverse transcribed it into cDNA to act as the sequencing template. This table comes from immunoSEQ multiplex PCR, and its TCRdb copy is limited to in-frame clones, with some not included. The profile shows more than 95,000 clones, approximately 60% of them singletons. Treatment: oral pan-JAK inhibitor, 5-10 mg twice daily. Peripheral blood samples and lesional scalp punch biopsies were obtained from alopecia areata patients. The V end lost 7 bases, the J end lost 4 bases, and 10 bases lay between the germline ends. Germline lookup yields CDR1 SNHLY and CDR2 FYNNEI. The CDR3 sequence is 12 residues long.

This chain connects TRBV2 to TRBJ2-5, with D unclear. This TCR derives from a human donor with alopecia areata. Sequenced material: CD4+ T cells sorted from blood, taken at week 4, from a patient treated with tofacitinib. The CDR3 sequence: CASTLSRETQYF. The CDR3, as DNA: TGTGCCAGCACTTTAAGCAGAGAGACCCAGTACTTC.